The rows below give T cell receptor beta chains drawn from one sample of a study of T cell changes during pregnancy in multiple sclerosis. Generated by immunoSEQ multiplex PCR, the TCRdb table keeps only in-frame clones and is missing some. The data hold over 45,000 clones, with about 91% observed a single time. The sequences come from peripheral blood, collected in the third trimester of pregnancy. Receptors were obtained from a female donor with multiple sclerosis, enrolled in a pregnancy study. Each CDR3 is given with its conserved first and last residue. The D gene is left open where the match is weak. Only part of the rows carry a size: once, few, many, or a class if the clone is expanded.

D gene	clone size	V gene	J gene	CDR3 DNA	CDR3 protein
NA	NA	TRBV10-3	TRBJ2-1	TGTGCCATCAGTGAGTCGAGGACAGAGCAGTTCTTC	CAISESRTEQFF
NA	NA	TRBV19	TRBJ1-1	TGTGCCAGTAGTTCCCGGACGGAGGTGAACACTGAAGCTTTCTTT	CASSSRTEVNTEAFF
NA	NA	TRBV28	TRBJ1-2	TGTGCCAGCAGTTTTGCAGACTATGGCTACACCTTC	CASSFADYGYTF
NA	NA	TRBV28	TRBJ1-5	TGTGCCAGCACCCACCCCAGGGGCGGACGGAGCAATCAGCCCCAGCATTTT	CASTHPRGGRSNQPQHF
TRBD2	NA	TRBV9	TRBJ2-1	TGTGCCAGCAGCGTAGATCCCACTAGCGGGATTGTAAATGAGCAGTTCTTC	CASSVDPTSGIVNEQFF
NA	NA	TRBV5-1	TRBJ2-5	TGCGCCAGCAGCTTGGTACTAGGCAAAGAGACCCAGTACTTC	CASSLVLGKETQYF
TRBD1	NA	TRBV5-4	TRBJ1-3	TGTGCCAGCAGCACGCCGGGACAGAGAAACACCATATATTTT	CASSTPGQRNTIYF
NA	NA	TRBV15	TRBJ2-2	TGTGCCACCAGCAGAGTTCCGGGGATGGACACCGGGGAGCTGTTTTTT	CATSRVPGMDTGELFF
TRBD2	NA	TRBV7-9	TRBJ2-1	TGTGCCAGCAGCTTAGGCCCGGCGGGACTAGCGGCCTACAATGAGCAGTTCTTC	CASSLGPAGLAAYNEQFF
TRBD2	NA	TRBV6-6	TRBJ2-7	TGTGCCAGCAGTTACGAGACTAGCTCCCACGAGCAGTACTTC	CASSYETSSHEQYF
TRBD2	NA	TRBV7-2	TRBJ2-7	TGTGCCAGCAGCTTAACGAGACTAGCGGGAGGGCATGAGCAGTACTTC	CASSLTRLAGGHEQYF
TRBD1	once	TRBV4-3	TRBJ1-2	TGCGCCAGCAGCCAAACAGGGGTGGATGGCTACACCTTC	CASSQTGVDGYTF
NA	NA	TRBV30	TRBJ2-3	TGTGCCTGGACAAGAGGGAGGCTCGATGGGCCAATTCGAGGAGATACGCAGTATTTT	CAWTRGRLDGPIRGDTQYF
NA	NA	TRBV7-9	TRBJ2-5	TGTGCCAGCAGCTCAACGGCGGTGGAGACCCAGTACTTC	CASSSTAVETQYF
NA	NA	TRBV6-4	TRBJ2-7	TGTGCCAGCAGTGACCTAAATGACAGGAGCCACGAGCAGTACTTC	CASSDLNDRSHEQYF
TRBD2	NA	TRBV5-4	TRBJ2-5	TGTGCCAGCAGCTTGGCCGGGACTAGAGGGGAGACCCAGTACTTC	CASSLAGTRGETQYF
TRBD1	NA	TRBV11-2	TRBJ1-1	TGTGCCAGCAGCTTAGAGGGGAACAGGGGTAGAACTGAAGCTTTCTTT	CASSLEGNRGRTEAFF
NA	NA	TRBV15	TRBJ1-2	TGTGCCACCAGCAGAGATTCACAGGGCAATTTAGCTAACTATGGCTACACCTTC	CATSRDSQGNLANYGYTF
TRBD1	NA	TRBV7-2	TRBJ2-7	TGTGCCAGCAGCCCGGGACAGGGCTCGTGGAACTACGAGCAGTACTTC	CASSPGQGSWNYEQYF
NA	once	TRBV20-1	TRBJ1-2	TGCAGTGTCGGGGGGCACGGCTACACCTTC	CSVGGHGYTF
NA	NA	TRBV7-2	TRBJ2-1	TGTGCCAGCAGCCCAGGTGGCAATGAGCAGTTCTTC	CASSPGGNEQFF
NA	NA	TRBV4-2	TRBJ2-3	TGTGCCAGCAGCCAAGAGGGCGGCGGGAAGGGATCAGATACGCAGTATTTT	CASSQEGGGKGSDTQYF
NA	NA	TRBV9	TRBJ2-1	TGTGCCAGCAGCGTAGGCGGGTCGGGGAATGAGCAGTTCTTC	CASSVGGSGNEQFF
NA	few	TRBV18	TRBJ2-2	TGTGCCAGCTCACCCGAAGCGGCCGGGGAGCTGTTTTTT	CASSPEAAGELFF
NA	NA	TRBV5-6	TRBJ2-5	TGTGCCAGCAGCTACCCCACACAAGAGACCCAGTACTTC	CASSYPTQETQYF
NA	NA	TRBV6-5	TRBJ2-3	TGTGCCAGCAGACGTGACTCCACAGATACGCAGTATTTT	CASRRDSTDTQYF
TRBD1	NA	TRBV7-9	TRBJ1-2	TGTGCCAGCAGCCCCTCGACAGGGGTAGGCTACACCTTC	CASSPSTGVGYTF
NA	NA	TRBV21-1	TRBJ2-7	TGTGCCAGCGGCCTCCGGGGACAGCCCTCCTACGAGCAGTACTTC	CASGLRGQPSYEQYF
TRBD1	NA	TRBV2	TRBJ1-1	TGTGCCAGCAGTGAAGCCGGACAGGGAGTCGGCGCTGAAGCTTTCTTT	CASSEAGQGVGAEAFF
TRBD1	NA	TRBV6-6	TRBJ1-5	TGTGCCAGCAGTTCTCCGGGACAGGGGATGAATCAGCCCCAGCATTTT	CASSSPGQGMNQPQHF
NA	NA	TRBV7-9	TRBJ2-1	TGTGCCAGCAGCTTAGGGGGCGATGAGCAGTTCTTC	CASSLGGDEQFF
TRBD2	once	TRBV19	TRBJ2-1	TGTGCCAGTAGTATAGTGGCTAGCGGGAGGAATGAGCAGTTCTTC	CASSIVASGRNEQFF
TRBD2	NA	TRBV19	TRBJ2-1	TGTGCCAGTAGTCTAGCTAGCGGGGTCCGCGATGAGCAGTTCTTC	CASSLASGVRDEQFF
TRBD1	NA	TRBV28	TRBJ2-7	TGTGCCAGCAGTTTACCCGACAGGGCCTTTTACGAGCAGTACTTC	CASSLPDRAFYEQYF
TRBD1	NA	TRBV28	TRBJ2-4	TGTGCCAGCAGTTTGGACAGGGAGTTACTAGCCAAAAACATTCAGTACTTC	CASSLDRELLAKNIQYF
NA	NA	TRBV11-2	TRBJ2-1	TGTGCCAGCAGCTTAGTGGGCGGGGCAGTAAATGAGCAGTTCTTC	CASSLVGGAVNEQFF
TRBD1	NA	TRBV4-2	TRBJ2-3	TGTGCCAGCAGCCCGGAGGGACAGGGGGCCACAGATACGCAGTATTTT	CASSPEGQGATDTQYF
NA	NA	TRBV19	TRBJ1-1	TGTGCCAGTAGTATAGGTAGGGGGGGTGTCACTGAAGCTTTCTTT	CASSIGRGGVTEAFF
TRBD1	few	TRBV4-2	TRBJ1-1	TGTGCCAGCAGCCAACAGACAGGGATGAACACTGAAGCTTTCTTT	CASSQQTGMNTEAFF
TRBD1	NA	TRBV5-8	TRBJ2-7	TGTGCCAGCAGCTTAGGACAGGCAATCGAGCAGTACTTC	CASSLGQAIEQYF
TRBD2	NA	TRBV29-1	TRBJ2-2	TGCAGCGTCAGCGGGAGTAACACCGGGGAGCTGTTTTTT	CSVSGSNTGELFF
NA	NA	TRBV19	TRBJ2-3	TGTGCCAGCCCCAATGGGAGAGAGGCAGATACGCAGTATTTT	CASPNGREADTQYF
TRBD1	NA	TRBV27	TRBJ1-1	TGTGCCAGCAGTTTCATAGGGGGCGCGACCACTGAAGCTTTCTTT	CASSFIGGATTEAFF
TRBD1	NA	TRBV19	TRBJ2-1	TGTGCCAGTAGTATACGCGGACAGGGGCAATACAATGAGCAGTTCTTC	CASSIRGQGQYNEQFF
NA	once	TRBV19	TRBJ1-3	TGTGCCAGTTGCCCGCCCCCGAGCTCTGGAAACACCATATATTTT	CASCPPPSSGNTIYF
TRBD2	once	TRBV11-2	TRBJ2-6	TGTGCCAGCAGCCTCTACCGGGAGGGGTCTGGGGCCAACGTCCTGACTTTC	CASSLYREGSGANVLTF
NA	NA	TRBV5-4	TRBJ1-1	TGTGCCAGCGGCGCCCCCAACAGGGAAGTCGGCACTGAAGCTTTCTTT	CASGAPNREVGTEAFF